This is a list of T cell receptor beta chains from one sample in a study of blood T cell repertoires in COVID-19. Produced via immunoSEQ multiplex PCR; TCRdb's table is partial and in-frame only. This table holds 20,000 to 25,000 clones, approximately 80% found once. What was sequenced was peripheral blood. The receptors here all came from a man at least 80 years old with active or convalescent COVID-19. Both conserved end residues are part of each CDR3. A D gene is named only where the DNA matches it firmly. Size is stated for part of the rows, as once, few or many counts, or as a class when the clone is expanded.

DNA: TGTGCCAGCAGCATAGCGGGAGGGTACAATGAGCAGTTCTTC
CDR3: CASSIAGGYNEQFF
J: TRBJ2-1
V: TRBV7-2
D: TRBD2
size: -

DNA: TGTGCCGTCCAAGTTCGGGCGGGCCTAGGAGAGCAGTACTTC
CDR3: CAVQVRAGLGEQYF
J: TRBJ2-7
V: TRBV7-6
D: -
size: once

DNA: TGTGCCAGCAGCCCAGAGCGACAGGGGATTAATGAGCAGTTCTTC
CDR3: CASSPERQGINEQFF
J: TRBJ2-1
V: TRBV21-1
D: -
size: -

DNA: TGTGCCAGCAGACACGGACAGGGGACGGGTGAGCAGTTCTTC
CDR3: CASRHGQGTGEQFF
J: TRBJ2-1
V: TRBV6-5
D: TRBD1
size: -

DNA: TGTGCCAGCAGCCAATTTGGCAGGGGAGGGGCAGAGACCCAGTACTTC
CDR3: CASSQFGRGGAETQYF
J: TRBJ2-5
V: TRBV14
D: -
size: -

DNA: TGTGCCAGCAGTGGTGATAGTCAGCCCCAGCATTTT
CDR3: CASSGDSQPQHF
J: TRBJ1-5
V: TRBV7-2
D: -
size: -

DNA: TGTGCCAGCAGTTTAATCCCCGGCCTAGCGAGGGACAATGAGCAGTTCTTC
CDR3: CASSLIPGLARDNEQFF
J: TRBJ2-1
V: TRBV27
D: -
size: -

DNA: TGTGCCACTGCCCTAGCGGGCTACAATGAGCAGTTCTTC
CDR3: CATALAGYNEQFF
J: TRBJ2-1
V: TRBV6-5
D: TRBD2
size: -

DNA: TGTGCCAGCAGTTTGGCCGCGGTCGGGAACGGGGAGCTGTTTTTT
CDR3: CASSLAAVGNGELFF
J: TRBJ2-2
V: TRBV28
D: -
size: few

DNA: TGTGCCAGTACAGCTTCTGCGGGAAAAAATGAGCAGTTCTTC
CDR3: CASTASAGKNEQFF
J: TRBJ2-1
V: TRBV19
D: -
size: -

DNA: TGTGCCAGCAGCTTACGAGGGGGCGTCGGCACTGAAGCTTTCTTT
CDR3: CASSLRGGVGTEAFF
J: TRBJ1-1
V: TRBV11-2
D: TRBD1
size: -